This is a list of T cell receptor beta chains from one sample in a study of graft-versus-host responses after intestinal transplantation. These receptors' targets are unknown. Here immunoSEQ multiplex PCR was the method, and the copy in TCRdb shows in-frame clones only, minus some. The sample has under 65,000 clones, around 93% seen once; the top ten hold around 0.38%. Sequenced here: unstimulated CD4+ T cells sorted from spleen or lymph node cells, sampled before transplant. The receptors derive from a human donor who was the organ donor for an intestinal transplant. Both conserved end residues are part of each CDR3. D genes are given only for firm matches. Clone size, where shown, is once, few, many, or a class for clones that have expanded.

abundance: few; j_gene: TRBJ2-7; len: 14; v_gene: TRBV5-1; d_gene: NA; CDR3nt: TGCGCCAGCAGAAAGGACTGGCGCTCCTACGAGCAGTACTTC; CDR3aa: CASRKDWRSYEQYF
abundance: once; j_gene: TRBJ2-7; len: 13; v_gene: TRBV18; d_gene: NA; CDR3nt: TGTGCCAGCTCCCCTAAACCCGACTACGAGCAGTACTTC; CDR3aa: CASSPKPDYEQYF
abundance: few; j_gene: TRBJ1-3; len: 20; v_gene: TRBV10-3; d_gene: TRBD1; CDR3nt: TGTGCCATCAGTGAGCCACAGGGGGGACGGTGGGGGACGTCTGGAAACACCATATATTTT; CDR3aa: CAISEPQGGRWGTSGNTIYF
abundance: NA; j_gene: TRBJ1-5; len: 14; v_gene: TRBV27; d_gene: NA; CDR3nt: TGTGCCAGCAGTTTAATGGGTGTCAATCAGCCCCAGCATTTT; CDR3aa: CASSLMGVNQPQHF
abundance: NA; j_gene: TRBJ2-2; len: 17; v_gene: TRBV7-2; d_gene: NA; CDR3nt: TGTGCCAGCAGCACCCTCCGGTGGGTGGGGAGCACCGGGGAGCTGTTTTTT; CDR3aa: CASSTLRWVGSTGELFF
abundance: NA; j_gene: TRBJ2-2; len: 16; v_gene: TRBV5-4; d_gene: NA; CDR3nt: TGTGCCAGCAGCTTGGATGGCACCGCGAACACCGGGGAGCTGTTTTTT; CDR3aa: CASSLDGTANTGELFF
abundance: NA; j_gene: TRBJ2-4; len: 15; v_gene: TRBV4-1; d_gene: TRBD2; CDR3nt: TGCGCCAGCAGCCAACCAAGGGAGGGCAAAAACATTCAGTACTTC; CDR3aa: CASSQPREGKNIQYF
abundance: NA; j_gene: TRBJ1-2; len: 15; v_gene: TRBV5-5; d_gene: TRBD1; CDR3nt: TGTGCCAGCAGCTTGGAGACAGGGGGCTTATATGGCTACACCTTC; CDR3aa: CASSLETGGLYGYTF
abundance: NA; j_gene: TRBJ2-7; len: 15; v_gene: TRBV7-2; d_gene: NA; CDR3nt: TGTGCCAGCAGCTTAGAAGGCGGCAGCTACTACGAGCAGTACTTC; CDR3aa: CASSLEGGSYYEQYF
abundance: once; j_gene: TRBJ1-5; len: 14; v_gene: TRBV19; d_gene: NA; CDR3nt: TGTGCCTGTTCGGGAAGTTATAGCAATCAGCCCCAGCATTTT; CDR3aa: CACSGSYSNQPQHF
abundance: NA; j_gene: TRBJ1-5; len: 14; v_gene: TRBV6-1; d_gene: NA; CDR3nt: TGTGCCAGCAGTGAAGCGTCCAGGAATCAGCCCCAGCATTTT; CDR3aa: CASSEASRNQPQHF
abundance: NA; j_gene: TRBJ1-2; len: 15; v_gene: TRBV15; d_gene: NA; CDR3nt: TGTGCCACCAGCGCCGGCAGGGGAAAGGCCTATGGCTACACCTTC; CDR3aa: CATSAGRGKAYGYTF
abundance: NA; j_gene: TRBJ2-1; len: 16; v_gene: TRBV7-9; d_gene: NA; CDR3nt: TGTGCCAGCAGCTTAGCCCAGGCCCCCTCCTACAATGAGCAGTTCTTC; CDR3aa: CASSLAQAPSYNEQFF
abundance: NA; j_gene: TRBJ1-3; len: 17; v_gene: TRBV10-2; d_gene: TRBD1; CDR3nt: TGCGCCAGCAGTGCAGGACAGGGGGCTCTTTATGGAAACACCATATATTTT; CDR3aa: CASSAGQGALYGNTIYF
abundance: NA; j_gene: TRBJ2-3; len: 15; v_gene: TRBV18; d_gene: NA; CDR3nt: TGTGCCAGCTCACCACTCCGGACAGGCACAGATACGCAGTATTTT; CDR3aa: CASSPLRTGTDTQYF